This entry describes one TCR beta chain. The data were taken from a study of identifying expanded T cells in peripheral blood. The CDR3 sequence is 15 residues long. Germline assignment: CDR1 SGHAT and CDR2 FQNNGV. Between the trimmed V and J ends, which lost 5 bases and 0 bases, there was a span of 14 bases. Assay used: immunoSEQ multiplex PCR; TCRdb lists only in-frame clones, some missing. The sample includes about 83,000 clones, 89% of them seen just once. The V call is TRBV11-2, the J call TRBJ2-7; D possibly uses TRBD1 or TRBD2 (7 bases each). This receptor was identified in a person aged 18-70 years in good health. The specimen was blood. The CDR3 DNA reads TGTGCCAGCAGCCCCAGGGGGGGGACCTCCTACGAGCAGTACTTC. Protein sequence: CASSPRGGTSYEQYF. Drawing the rest from reference TRBV11-2 and TRBJ2-7, the complete variable domain is EAGVAQSPRYKIIEKRQSVAFWCNPISGHATLYWYQQILGQGPKLLIQFQNNGVVDDSQLPKDRFSAERLKGVDSTLKIQPAKLEDSAVYLCASSPRGGTSYEQYFGPGTRLTVT.